These 21 T cell receptor beta chains share one sample of origin, sequenced in a study of blood T cell repertoires in COVID-19. Some clones are missing from TCRdb's copy, which holds only in-frame ones; the method was immunoSEQ multiplex PCR. The table includes roughly 160,000 clones, about 84% detected once. Sequenced: PBMCs or T cells enriched from blood (not recorded which). All receptors come from a man between 45 and 60 years old who had recovered from COVID-19.

The chain joins TRBV23-1 to TRBJ1-3; 8 nucleotides line up with TRBD1. TRBV23-1 is labeled an ORF, and its function is uncertain. V lost 4 bases and J lost 0; bases outside the gene matches: 11. The CDR3 consists of 18 residues. The CDR3 region is CASSRIGTGPDSGNTIYF. CDR3 bases: TGCGCCAGCAGTCGAATTGGGACAGGCCCCGACTCTGGAAACACCATATATTTT.

The V gene is TRBV6-6, the J gene TRBJ1-5; no reliable D call. The CDR3 spans 15 residues. V was pared by 7 bases and J by 6 bases, with 19 bases between. Germline V lookup: CDR1 MNHNY, CDR2 SVGAGI (reference sequence). CDR3 bases: TGTGCCAGCACCATACATTCAGGTTTGCCTCAGCCCCAGCATTTT. As protein: CASTIHSGLPQPQHF.

The chain has TRBV19 and TRBJ1-5, with 9 bases lining up with TRBD1. CDR1 is LNHDA, CDR2 SQIVND, per germline (reference sequence). CDR3 length equals 15 residues. Trimming cost V 6 bases and J 4 bases; bases outside gene matches: 7. Written as DNA, the CDR3 is TGTGCCAGTAGCATCGGACAGGGGAGGAATCAGCCCCAGCATTTT. Translation: CASSIGQGRNQPQHF.

This clone was seen only once. The chain joins TRBV18 to TRBJ1-3, with D unresolved. There are 14 residues in the CDR3. Germline V gives CDR1 KGHSH, CDR2 LQKENI. V lost 1 base and J 4 bases, leaving 8 bases between the germline ends. The chain's CDR3 is CASSPRLEGNTIYF. CDR3 DNA: TGTGCCAGCTCACCACGATTAGAAGGAAACACCATATATTTT.

The gene calls are TRBV6-5 and TRBJ1-3; D possibly corresponds to TRBD1 (6 bases). This CDR3 region has 15 residues. Trimming shortened V by 0 bases and J by 4 bases, and 10 bases separated the two germline ends. Germline V gene sequence: CDR1 MNHEY, CDR2 SVGAGI. The CDR3 region has the DNA TGTGCCAGCAGTTACTCAGGGGGATTAGGAAACACCATATATTTT. Its protein is CASSYSGGLGNTIYF.

This chain joins TRBV18 and TRBJ1-3; a weak D match, TRBD1 (5 bases). The V gene lost 6 bases and the J gene lost 0 bases, with 12 bases spanning the gap. The germline V gene encodes CDR1 KGHSH and CDR2 LQKENI. CDR3 length: 15 amino acids. CDR3 nucleotides: TGTGCCAGCTCGCCGACAGAGAGCTCTGGAAACACCATATATTTT. Translated: CASSPTESSGNTIYF.

V gene TRBV7-9 combines with J gene TRBJ2-5; TRBD2 aligns across 10 bases. V dropped 5 bases and J dropped 1; count of bases not matched to a gene: 10. CDR3 length: 17 amino acids. Germline-derived CDR1 and CDR2 are SEHNR and FQNEAQ (reference sequence). DNA of the CDR3: TGTGCCAGCAGCGTACCTGGGACTAGCGCTCTCCAAGAGACCCAGTACTTC. Protein: CASSVPGTSALQETQYF.

The CDR3 region has the DNA TGTGCCACCAGCAGAGATAGGGACATATCTTACAATGAGCAGTTCTTC. It is translated as CATSRDRDISYNEQFF. This sequence joins TRBV15 and TRBJ2-1; TRBD1 is a possible D gene (6 bases). CDR1 and CDR2 from the germline V gene are LNHNV and YYDKDF (reference sequence). V was cut by 0 bases and J by 4 bases, with 13 bases left in between. The CDR3 covers 16 residues.

The V call is TRBV6-5, the J call TRBJ1-2; possibly TRBD1 for D (5 bases). The germline CDR1 and CDR2 sequences are MNHEY and SVGAGI. V was cut by 4 bases and J by 9 bases, with 15 bases left in between. CDR3 size: 13 residues. In DNA form, the CDR3 reads TGTGCCAGCAGTTCCTTTTACCAGGGTAGCTACACCTTC. Protein sequence: CASSSFYQGSYTF.

This chain joins TRBV5-1 and TRBJ1-3; D unresolved. This CDR3 has 14 amino acids. Germline CDR1 reads SGHRS; CDR2 reads YFSETQ. Between the trimmed V and J ends, which lost 6 bases and 0 bases, there was a span of 10 bases. The DNA of the CDR3 is TGCGCCAGCAAGGAGGCGGACTCTGGAAACACCATATATTTT. Translation gives CASKEADSGNTIYF.

The chain carries TRBV11-2 and TRBJ2-5; perhaps TRBD2 as D (7 bases). The CDR3 runs 16 residues. Germline CDR1 reads SGHAT; CDR2 reads FQNNGV. V lost 1 base and J lost 2, with 14 bases in between. This CDR3 is CASSLVDGGPQETQYF. The CDR3 DNA follows: TGTGCCAGCAGCTTAGTGGACGGGGGGCCTCAAGAGACCCAGTACTTC.

This chain uses TRBV29-1 with TRBJ1-2, with 9 bases aligning to TRBD1. Germline V lookup: CDR1 SQVTM, CDR2 ANQGSEA. V was pared by 3 bases and J by 4 bases, with 6 bases of the junction left unmatched. This CDR3 contains 14 residues. DNA of the CDR3: TGCAGCGTTGACCACAGGGGGCTGGGCTATGGCTACACCTTC. Its protein product is CSVDHRGLGYGYTF.

As to this clone: Other DNA sequences from this sample encode an identical CDR3 as well. The chain is built from TRBV27 and TRBJ1-6; D is possibly TRBD1 (6 bases). CDR1 and CDR2 (germline): MNHEY, SMNVEV (reference sequence). There are 12 residues in the CDR3. The germline V and J ends were trimmed by 6 bases and 7 bases, with 7 bases remaining between them. CDR3 DNA: TGTGCCAGCAGGGACAGCAATTCACCCCTCCACTTT. Amino acid sequence: CASRDSNSPLHF.

V is TRBV2 and J is TRBJ1-2; a possible D gene is TRBD1 (5 bases). V was cut by 7 bases and J by 5 bases, with 17 bases left in between. Germline values: CDR1 SNHLY, CDR2 FYNNEI. This CDR3 contains 14 residues. In DNA, the CDR3 is TGTGCCAGCATATCGACAGCCACGGAGTATGGCTACACCTTC. It translates to CASISTATEYGYTF.

The V and J genes are TRBV5-1 and TRBJ1-3, with D unclear. Trimming left V 6 bases short and J 1 base short, with 11 bases between. The CDR3 has 14 amino acids. CDR1 is SGHRS, CDR2 YFSETQ, per germline. CDR3 in DNA: TGCGCCAGCACTCGGGGAGATTCTGGAAACACCATATATTTT. Translating gives CASTRGDSGNTIYF.

The chain employs TRBV9 and TRBJ2-3, with TRBD2 matching over 8 bases. The CDR3 runs 14 residues. Looked up from germline, CDR1 is SGDLS and CDR2 is YYNGEE. Trimming took 4 bases from V and 5 from J; bases not matched to a gene: 6. CDR3 sequence (DNA): TGTGCCAGCAGCACAACGGGAGGGTTAGATACGCAGTATTTT. This encodes CASSTTGGLDTQYF.

V is TRBV9 and J is TRBJ2-3, with 8 positions matching TRBD1. The CDR3 contains 14 residues. Losses at the gene ends were 3 bases for V and 5 bases for J; bases not matched to a gene: 5. The germline CDR1 and CDR2 sequences are SGDLS and YYNGEE. The CDR3: CASSGGQGKDTQYF. The DNA for the CDR3 is TGTGCCAGCAGCGGAGGACAGGGAAAAGATACGCAGTATTTT.

The rearrangement joins TRBV9 to TRBJ2-7, with unresolved D. Trimming removed 3 bases from V and 5 bases from J, with 9 bases in between. The CDR3 contains 12 residues. The germline V gene encodes CDR1 SGDLS and CDR2 YYNGEE. The CDR3: CASSGVSHEQYF. The CDR3 DNA follows: TGTGCCAGCAGCGGAGTATCCCACGAGCAGTACTTC.

The V gene is TRBV6-5, the J gene TRBJ1-3; 7 bases match TRBD1. This CDR3 has 15 residues. Germline V gene lookup returns CDR1 MNHEY and CDR2 SVGAGI. The V and J ends lost 5 bases and 4 bases, in that order; junction bases with no gene match: 8. The CDR3 sequence: CASSPTRGSGNTIYF. The CDR3 nucleotides are TGTGCCAGCAGTCCCACCAGGGGGTCCGGAAACACCATATATTTT.

The chain links TRBV2 to TRBJ2-3; D gene ambiguous. V lost 7 bases and J 0 bases, leaving 14 bases between the germline ends. CDR3 length: 15 amino acids. Germline CDR1 and CDR2: SNHLY and FYNNEI. CDR3: CASNDAAASTDTQYF. DNA of the CDR3: TGTGCCAGCAACGACGCTGCGGCTAGCACAGATACGCAGTATTTT.

This rearrangement joins TRBV11-2 to TRBJ2-1; 9 nucleotides align to TRBD2. With 7 bases clipped from V and 7 bases from J, the junction kept 14 bases outside the gene matches. CDR3 length: 16 amino acids. Germline loops: CDR1 SGHAT, CDR2 FQNNGV. The CDR3 here is CASTRRAGGQRNEQFF. The CDR3 coding sequence is TGTGCCAGCACTCGGAGAGCGGGGGGCCAAAGGAATGAGCAGTTCTTC.